The next 30 T cell receptor beta chains were all read from a single sample in a study of CD8+ T cells in alopecia areata. As the sequencing template, cDNA was produced by extracting RNA and reverse transcribing it. Sequencing was performed with immunoSEQ multiplex PCR; in TCRdb, only in-frame clones are kept and a portion is missing. Here the sample spans 150,000 to 200,000 clones, roughly half being singletons. The treatment here: oral pan-JAK inhibitor, 5-10 mg twice daily. The specimen was CD8+ T cells sorted from blood, collected around week 54, from a patient treated with tofacitinib. Every receptor here comes from a human donor with alopecia areata.

In this sample, this clone turned up once. V is TRBV6-5 and J is TRBJ1-5; perhaps TRBD1 as D (5 bases). Germline assignment: CDR1 MNHEY and CDR2 SVGAGI. V lost 1 base and J lost 3, with 13 bases in between. This CDR3 comprises 16 residues. CDR3 DNA sequence: TGTGCCAGCAGTTACTGGGGGGTAGGGGACAATCAGCCCCAGCATTTT. Translation: CASSYWGVGDNQPQHF.

This clone has only a few counts. The rearrangement joins TRBV18 to TRBJ2-3; D possibly corresponds to TRBD1 (6 bases). CDR1 and CDR2 (germline): KGHSH, LQKENI. The CDR3 loop spans 15 amino acids. The ends were cut back, 2 bases at V and 5 bases at J, with 14 bases in the middle. The CDR3 is CASSPRTGSGDTQYF. DNA of the CDR3: TGTGCCAGCTCACCAAGAACAGGGTCCGGAGATACGCAGTATTTT.

The V gene is TRBV2, the J gene TRBJ1-1; weak D call: TRBD1 (5 bases). The V gene lost 5 bases and the J gene lost 10 bases, with 14 bases spanning the gap. CDR3 length: 12 residues. Per germline, CDR1 SNHLY and CDR2 FYNNEI. CDR3 amino acids: CASSSSGRGAFF. CDR3 sequence (DNA): TGTGCCAGCAGTTCATCAGGGAGGGGAGCTTTCTTT.

This chain's CDR3 is CASSQRTDSLSPLHF. The CDR3, as DNA: TGCGCCAGCAGCCAACGGACAGACAGTCTATCACCCCTCCACTTT. The chain carries TRBV4-1 and TRBJ1-6; D is possibly TRBD1 (6 bases). The CDR3 has 15 amino acids. V lost 2 bases and J 10 bases, leaving 15 bases between the germline ends. Germline V lookup: CDR1 MGHRA, CDR2 YSYEKL.

This chain joins TRBV6-6 and TRBJ1-6; possibly TRBD1 for D (5 bases). CDR3 length: 15 amino acids. Germline V gene lookup returns CDR1 MNHNY and CDR2 SVGAGI (reference sequence). V shed 7 bases and J shed 5 bases, with 15 bases lying between them. Here the CDR3 reads CASTMLGGDNSPLHF. CDR3 sequence (DNA): TGTGCCAGCACCATGTTGGGGGGGGATAATTCACCCCTCCACTTT.

The chain couples TRBV4-3 to TRBJ1-1; 8 bases line up with TRBD1. CDR3 size: 17 residues. Looked up from germline, CDR1 is LGHNA and CDR2 is YSLEER. V dropped 3 bases and J dropped 0; count of bases not matched to a gene: 9. The CDR3 region is CASSHWQGAFLNTEAFF. In DNA form, the CDR3 reads TGCGCCAGCAGCCATTGGCAGGGGGCCTTCTTGAACACTGAAGCTTTCTTT.

This chain joins TRBV2 and TRBJ2-5, with D perhaps being TRBD1 or TRBD2 (5 bases each). The germline V and J ends were trimmed by 7 bases and 3 bases, with 12 bases remaining between them. The CDR3 consists of 13 residues. Germline values: CDR1 SNHLY, CDR2 FYNNEI. The chain's CDR3 is CASTGTEEETQYF. DNA for the CDR3: TGTGCCAGCACCGGGACGGAAGAAGAGACCCAGTACTTC.

The gene calls are TRBV5-1 and TRBJ1-5; D remains ambiguous. From germline, CDR1 is SGHRS and CDR2 YFSETQ. Trimming pared 1 base from V and 9 bases from J, leaving 8 bases between. The CDR3 runs 12 residues. CDR3 sequence reads: CASSLQLSPQHF. The CDR3 bases are TGCGCCAGCAGCTTGCAGCTATCGCCCCAGCATTTT.

In its sample, this clone was seen a few times. J is TRBJ1-6 and V is TRBV6-5, with D unresolved. CDR1 and CDR2 from the germline V gene are MNHEY and SVGAGI. Between the trimmed V and J ends, which lost 3 bases and 8 bases, there was a span of 8 bases. The CDR3 totals 13 residues. CDR3 sequence (DNA): TGTGCCAGCAGTTATGGGGAATATTCACCCCTCCACTTT. Protein product: CASSYGEYSPLHF.

The V and J genes are TRBV27 and TRBJ2-3, with 13 bases fitting TRBD2. Germline V gives CDR1 MNHEY, CDR2 SMNVEV (reference sequence). After removal of 8 bases from V and 1 base from J, the junction contained 3 bases not matched to a gene. This CDR3 is built from 15 residues. CDR3 DNA sequence: TGTGCCAGCTCTACTAGCGGGGGGGGCACAGATACGCAGTATTTT. It encodes CASSTSGGGTDTQYF.

V gene TRBV13 combines with J gene TRBJ2-7, with D possibly being TRBD2 (6 bases). This CDR3 comprises 14 residues. CDR1 PRHDT and CDR2 FYEKMQ come from the germline V gene (reference sequence). V was clipped by 5 bases and J by 4 bases, with 15 bases between them. The CDR3, as DNA: TGTGCCAGCAGCACCGGGACTGGCCTTTACGAGCAGTACTTC. Translated: CASSTGTGLYEQYF.

V gene TRBV5-1 combines with J gene TRBJ2-7, with D tentatively TRBD2 (5 bases). The CDR3 extends over 14 amino acids. The germline V and J ends were trimmed by 1 base and 5 bases, with 13 bases remaining between them. CDR1 and CDR2 (germline): SGHRS, YFSETQ. The CDR3 is CASSLPGSSHEQYF. CDR3 DNA sequence: TGCGCCAGCAGCTTGCCGGGATCATCCCACGAGCAGTACTTC.

This clone was seen a handful of times. This chain links TRBV6-5 with TRBJ2-5; D gene uncertain. Germline V gene data show CDR1 as MNHEY and CDR2 as SVGAGI. Trimming removed 5 bases from V and 7 bases from J, with 11 bases in between. CDR3 length equals 12 residues. The CDR3: CASSHGPGTQYF. In nucleotides, the CDR3 is TGTGCCAGCAGTCACGGCCCAGGGACCCAGTACTTC.

Points on this clone: Other DNA variants within this sample encode the same CDR3. The chain employs TRBV27 and TRBJ1-2, with 8 positions matching TRBD1. Germline trimming cut 5 bases from V and 4 bases from J; bases unmatched to any gene: 3. This CDR3 has 13 residues. Germline assignment: CDR1 MNHEY and CDR2 SMNVEV (reference sequence). The CDR3 region has the DNA TGTGCCAGCAGTCTCGGGACAGGCTATGGCTACACCTTC. The encoded protein is CASSLGTGYGYTF.

The chain employs TRBV4-2 and TRBJ2-1, with D possibly being TRBD2 (5 bases). CDR1 and CDR2 from the germline V gene are LGHNA and YNFKEQ. V shed 0 bases and J shed 0 bases, with 12 bases lying between them. The CDR3 is 17 amino acids. CDR3 nucleotide sequence: TGTGCCAGCAGCCAAGATACGCAAGGGAGCTCCTACAATGAGCAGTTCTTC. Translation: CASSQDTQGSSYNEQFF.

Details on this clone: The same CDR3 is also encoded by other DNA sequences in this sample. The chain is built from TRBV29-1 and TRBJ1-2, with unresolved D. The length of the CDR3 is 11 residues. V dropped 2 bases and J dropped 4 bases, with 5 bases sitting between them. Germline lookup yields CDR1 SQVTM and CDR2 ANQGSEA. CDR3 sequence: CSVERRYGYTF. DNA of the CDR3: TGCAGCGTTGAACGCCGCTATGGCTACACCTTC.

This sequence joins TRBV4-3 and TRBJ2-5; D is undetermined. V lost 0 bases and J lost 4, with 12 bases in between. Germline V gives CDR1 LGHNA, CDR2 YSLEER. The CDR3 has 15 amino acids. The CDR3 coding sequence is TGCGCCAGCAGCCAAGATAGGGCAAGGCGAGAGACCCAGTACTTC. Translating gives CASSQDRARRETQYF.

This clone turned up a few times. The chain uses TRBV27 and TRBJ2-7, with 10 bases lining up with TRBD1. Germline CDR1 and CDR2: MNHEY and SMNVEV (reference sequence). The CDR3 has 13 residues. J lost 6 bases, V lost 6 bases, and 5 bases had no gene match. The chain's CDR3 is CASRSGTGAEQYF. The DNA of the CDR3 is TGTGCCAGCAGATCCGGGACAGGGGCCGAGCAGTACTTC.

In its sample, this clone was seen a few times. One end of the junction is discordant with germline, which a read error may explain. The chain joins TRBV5-6 to TRBJ1-2, with D unresolved. Germline CDR1 is SGHDT and CDR2 is YYEEEE. This CDR3 contains 12 residues. CDR3 residues: CASSSGPSIGDF. The CDR3 bases are TGTGCCAGCAGCTCCGGACCGAGCATAGGCGACTTC. Full variable domain (rest looked up from reference TRBV5-6 and TRBJ1-2): DAGVTQSPTHLIKTRGQQVTLRCSPKSGHDTVSWYQQALGQGPQFIFQYYEEEERQRGNFPDRFSGHQFPNYSSELNVNALLLGDSALYLCASSSGPSIGDFGSGTRLTVV.

This rearrangement joins TRBV4-1 to TRBJ1-4; D is perhaps TRBD1 (5 bases). The CDR3 runs 18 residues. Germline CDR1 reads MGHRA; CDR2 reads YSYEKL. V was pared by 0 bases and J by 0 bases, with 14 bases between. CDR3 DNA: TGCGCCAGCAGCCAAGATAAGGGGCTACTGTCAACTAATGAAAAACTGTTTTTT. Protein: CASSQDKGLLSTNEKLFF.

The chain joins TRBV5-1 to TRBJ2-3; either TRBD1 or TRBD2 may supply D (5 bases each). Germline CDR1 reads SGHRS; CDR2 reads YFSETQ. The CDR3 has 14 amino acids. V was clipped by 8 bases and J by 6 bases, with 19 bases between them. The CDR3 spells CARFMGPPRDTQYF. CDR3 sequence (DNA): TGCGCCAGGTTTATGGGACCTCCGAGGGATACGCAGTATTTT.

The CDR3 spells CASSLSGADTEAFF. The CDR3 nucleotides read TGTGCCAGCAGCTTGTCGGGAGCGGACACTGAAGCTTTCTTT. The rearrangement uses TRBV5-5 and TRBJ1-1; D gene unclear. CDR1 and CDR2 from the germline V gene are SGHKS and YYEKEE (reference sequence). This CDR3 is 14 amino acids long. Trimming left V 1 base short and J 3 bases short, with 10 bases between.

This clone appeared once. The V and J genes are TRBV13 and TRBJ2-1; maybe TRBD2 (6 bases). Germline-derived CDR1 and CDR2 are PRHDT and FYEKMQ (reference sequence). There are 13 residues in the CDR3. V dropped 4 bases and J dropped 3 bases, with 7 bases sitting between them. CDR3 sequence: CASSSGDYNEQFF. The CDR3 DNA is TGTGCCAGCAGCTCGGGAGACTACAATGAGCAGTTCTTC.

In this sample, this clone turned up a few times. The V call is TRBV7-9, the J call TRBJ2-3; 11 bases map to TRBD2. This CDR3 is built from 16 residues. Germline loops: CDR1 SEHNR, CDR2 FQNEAQ (reference sequence). Trimming removed 6 bases from V and 6 bases from J; junction bases left unmatched: 11. Here the CDR3 reads CASRPPGTSGGDTQYF. The DNA for the CDR3 is TGTGCCAGCAGGCCACCCGGGACTAGCGGCGGGGATACGCAGTATTTT.

This clone was picked up a small number of times. The rearrangement joins TRBV5-4 to TRBJ2-3; TRBD2 matches at 10 bases. V was pared by 0 bases and J by 4 bases, with 5 bases of the junction left unmatched. The CDR3 is 16 residues long. Germline CDR1 SGHNT, CDR2 YYREEE (reference sequence). CDR3 nucleotide sequence: TGTGCCAGCAGCTTGGAGAGCGGGGGGGCCGCAGATACGCAGTATTTT. Residues: CASSLESGGAADTQYF.

In nucleotides, the CDR3 is TGCGCCAGCAGCCCCGGGACAGCCGGTTTGACTGAAGCTTTCTTT. Its translation is CASSPGTAGLTEAFF. J is TRBJ1-1 and V is TRBV5-1; TRBD1 agrees at 7 bases. V lost 4 bases and J lost 5; bases outside the gene matches: 11. Germline loops: CDR1 SGHRS, CDR2 YFSETQ. The length of the CDR3 is 15 residues.

This rearrangement joins TRBV4-3 to TRBJ1-1; D not certain. The CDR3 has 14 amino acids. Trimming left V 4 bases short and J 1 base short, with 10 bases between. CDR1 is LGHNA, CDR2 YSLEER, per germline. The CDR3 region has the DNA TGCGCCAGCAGCCCCGGATGGGAGAACACTGAAGCTTTCTTT. It is translated as CASSPGWENTEAFF.

The gene calls are TRBV27 and TRBJ1-6; TRBD1 agrees at 8 bases. Germline V gives CDR1 MNHEY, CDR2 SMNVEV (reference sequence). V shed 6 bases and J 6 bases; nucleotides not matched to a gene: 7. This CDR3 comprises 15 residues. The CDR3: CASSPGQGSNSPLHF. CDR3 bases: TGTGCCAGCAGCCCTGGACAGGGTAGTAATTCACCCCTCCACTTT.

The rearrangement links TRBV5-4 to TRBJ1-2, with TRBD1 matching over 8 bases. CDR1 is SGHNT, CDR2 YYREEE, per germline (reference sequence). J lost 7 bases, V lost 4 bases, and 6 bases had no gene match. The CDR3 consists of 13 residues. CDR3: CASSPQGASGYTF. CDR3 DNA sequence: TGTGCCAGCAGCCCTCAGGGGGCAAGTGGCTACACCTTC.

The chain uses TRBV27 and TRBJ1-2; D is undetermined. The CDR3 contains 12 residues. The V gene lost 3 bases and the J gene lost 6 bases, with 8 bases spanning the gap. Germline V gives CDR1 MNHEY, CDR2 SMNVEV (reference sequence). CDR3 loop: CASSLPGHGYTF. CDR3 in DNA: TGTGCCAGCAGTTTGCCGGGTCATGGCTACACCTTC.